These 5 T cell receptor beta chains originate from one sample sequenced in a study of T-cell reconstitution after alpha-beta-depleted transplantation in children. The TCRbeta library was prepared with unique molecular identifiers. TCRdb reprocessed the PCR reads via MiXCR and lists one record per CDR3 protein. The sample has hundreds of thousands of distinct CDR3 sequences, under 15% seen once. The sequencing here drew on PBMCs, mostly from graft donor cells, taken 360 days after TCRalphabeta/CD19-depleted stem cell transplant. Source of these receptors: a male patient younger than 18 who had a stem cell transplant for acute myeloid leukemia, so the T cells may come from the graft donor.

CDR3 in amino acids: CASSSGTQINHEQYF. DNA of the CDR3: TGTGCCAGCAGCTCGGGGACGCAAATAAACCACGAGCAGTACTTC. This rearrangement joins TRBV5-6 to TRBJ2-7; the D gene could be TRBD1 or TRBD2 (5 bases each). The CDR3 runs to 15 residues. From germline, CDR1 is SGHDT and CDR2 YYEEEE. V lost 3 bases, J lost 5 bases, and 18 bases lay in between.

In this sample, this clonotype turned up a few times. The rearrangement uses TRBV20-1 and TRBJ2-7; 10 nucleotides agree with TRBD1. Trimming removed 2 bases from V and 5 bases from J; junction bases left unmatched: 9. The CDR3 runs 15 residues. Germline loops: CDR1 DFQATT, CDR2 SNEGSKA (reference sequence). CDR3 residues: CSARSVLGTGDEQYF. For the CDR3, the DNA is TGCAGTGCTAGATCCGTCTTAGGGACAGGGGACGAGCAGTACTTC.

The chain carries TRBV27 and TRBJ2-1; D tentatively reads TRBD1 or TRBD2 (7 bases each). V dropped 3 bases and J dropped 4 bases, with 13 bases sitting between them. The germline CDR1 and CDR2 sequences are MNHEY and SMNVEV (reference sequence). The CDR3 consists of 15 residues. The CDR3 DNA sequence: TGTGCCAGCAGTTTTCGACAGGGACTATACAATGAGCAGTTCTTC. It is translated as CASSFRQGLYNEQFF.

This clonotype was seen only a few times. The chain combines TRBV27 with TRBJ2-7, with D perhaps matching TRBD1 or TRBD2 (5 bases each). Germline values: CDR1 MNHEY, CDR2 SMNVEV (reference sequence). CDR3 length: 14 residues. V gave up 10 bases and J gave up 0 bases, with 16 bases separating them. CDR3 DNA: TGTGCCACCAGAAGGTGGGGGAACTCCTACGAGCAGTACTTC. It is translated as CATRRWGNSYEQYF.

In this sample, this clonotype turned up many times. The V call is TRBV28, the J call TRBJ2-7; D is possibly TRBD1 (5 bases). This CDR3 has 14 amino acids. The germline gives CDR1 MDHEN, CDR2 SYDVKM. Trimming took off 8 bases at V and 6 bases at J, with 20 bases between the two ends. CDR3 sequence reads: CASPKGPDRIEQYF. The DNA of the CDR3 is TGTGCCAGCCCTAAGGGGCCAGATCGAATCGAGCAGTACTTC. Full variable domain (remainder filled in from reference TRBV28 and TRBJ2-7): DVKVTQSSRYLVKRTGEKVFLECVQDMDHENMFWYRQDPGLGLRLIYFSYDVKMKEKGDIPEGYSVSREKKERFSLILESASTNQTSMYLCASPKGPDRIEQYFGPGTRLTVT.